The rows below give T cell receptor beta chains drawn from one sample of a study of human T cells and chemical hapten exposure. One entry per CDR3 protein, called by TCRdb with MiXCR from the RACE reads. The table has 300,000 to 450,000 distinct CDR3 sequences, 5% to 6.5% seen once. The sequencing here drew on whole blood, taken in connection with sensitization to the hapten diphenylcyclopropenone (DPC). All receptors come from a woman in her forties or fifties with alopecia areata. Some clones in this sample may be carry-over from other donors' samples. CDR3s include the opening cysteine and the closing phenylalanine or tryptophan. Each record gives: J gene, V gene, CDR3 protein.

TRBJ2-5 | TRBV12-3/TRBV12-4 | CASSFLAGTQGRKTQYF
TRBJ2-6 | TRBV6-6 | CASRRLSGDGANVLTF
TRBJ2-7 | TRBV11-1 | CASGPGQSSYEQYF
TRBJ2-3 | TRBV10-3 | CAMGGPGSTDTQYF
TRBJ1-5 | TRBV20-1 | CSVLRRGQPQHF
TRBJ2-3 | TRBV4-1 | CASSSLGLTDTQYF
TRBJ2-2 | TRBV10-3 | CAIRSGNTGELFF
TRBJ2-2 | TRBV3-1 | CASSQRRNTGELFF
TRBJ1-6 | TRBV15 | CATSRVGDSNSPLHF
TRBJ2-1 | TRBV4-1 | CASTDGSRGAYNEQFF
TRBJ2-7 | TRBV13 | CASRAGTSGAGEQYF
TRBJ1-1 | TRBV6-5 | CASSLYSGDSPRAFF
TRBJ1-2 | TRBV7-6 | CASSLVESNYGYTF
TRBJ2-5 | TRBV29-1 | CSVGSGWALSQETQYF
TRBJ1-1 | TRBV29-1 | CSVQEMNTEAFF
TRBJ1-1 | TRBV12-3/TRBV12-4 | CASSPGRSGTEAFF
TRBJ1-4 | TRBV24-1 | CATSAGPGRGNEKLFF
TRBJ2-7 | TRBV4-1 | CASSQGTSYYYEQYF
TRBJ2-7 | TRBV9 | CASSVGEGGSYEQYF
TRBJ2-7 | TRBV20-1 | CSARVETGAHEQYF
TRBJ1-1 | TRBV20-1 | CSAGDGATEAFF
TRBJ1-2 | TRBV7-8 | CASSLVRGTGYGYTF